What follows are 5 T cell receptor beta chains derived from one specimen sequenced in a study of early T cells in non-severe SARS-CoV-2 infection. MiXCR, applied by TCRdb to the 5' RACE reads, yields one record per CDR3 protein. The sample has more than 65,000 distinct CDR3 sequences; roughly an eighth are singletons. Sequencing was performed on whole blood. The receptors stem from an adult who was a healthcare worker with PCR-confirmed SARS-CoV-2 infection or an uninfected control (not recorded which).

This rearrangement joins TRBV12-3 or TRBV12-4 to TRBJ1-2, with TRBD1 matching over 7 bases. This CDR3 is built from 14 residues. V shed 3 bases, J shed 5 bases, and the junction held 6 bases outside the gene matches. CDR3 in DNA: TGTGCCAGCAGTTTGGCAGGGGGAAGATATGGCTACACCTTC. Amino acids: CASSLAGGRYGYTF.

This clonotype turned up a few times. The V gene is TRBV9, the J gene TRBJ1-1; 9 bases match TRBD1. J gave up 4 bases and V 3 bases, and 13 bases lay outside the gene matches. CDR3 length: 17 amino acids. From germline, CDR1 is SGDLS and CDR2 YYNGEE. The CDR3 bases are TGTGCCAGCAGCGAAACAGGGGGCTCGGGGAAGTCCACTGAAGCTTTCTTT. Protein product: CASSETGGSGKSTEAFF.

This clonotype was counted only a few times. V is TRBV5-4 and J is TRBJ2-1, with 9 nucleotides matching TRBD2. Looked up from germline, CDR1 is SGHNT and CDR2 is YYREEE (reference sequence). V lost 1 base and J lost 7; bases outside the gene matches: 6. The CDR3 has 15 amino acids. The CDR3 sequence is CASSLRRGGENEQFF. In nucleotides, the CDR3 is TGTGCCAGCAGCTTGCGGCGGGGGGGCGAAAATGAGCAGTTCTTC.

The chain links TRBV29-1 to TRBJ1-1; the D is unclear. This CDR3 spans 13 amino acids. Between the trimmed V and J ends, which lost 5 bases and 4 bases, there was a span of 14 bases. Germline assignment: CDR1 SQVTM and CDR2 ANQGSEA. The CDR3 is CSVLRDRFTEAFF. As DNA, the CDR3 is TGCAGCGTTCTGAGGGATCGATTCACTGAAGCTTTCTTT.

This clonotype was detected a few times. The V call is TRBV10-3, the J call TRBJ2-5; 9 nucleotides match TRBD2. The ends lost 7 bases at V and 4 bases at J; junction bases unmatched: 7. Germline V CDR1 and CDR2: ENHRY, SYGVKD. This CDR3 is 14 amino acids long. For the CDR3, the DNA is TGTGCCATCAAGCCAGCGGGGGGTGTAGAGACCCAGTACTTC. The encoded protein is CAIKPAGGVETQYF.